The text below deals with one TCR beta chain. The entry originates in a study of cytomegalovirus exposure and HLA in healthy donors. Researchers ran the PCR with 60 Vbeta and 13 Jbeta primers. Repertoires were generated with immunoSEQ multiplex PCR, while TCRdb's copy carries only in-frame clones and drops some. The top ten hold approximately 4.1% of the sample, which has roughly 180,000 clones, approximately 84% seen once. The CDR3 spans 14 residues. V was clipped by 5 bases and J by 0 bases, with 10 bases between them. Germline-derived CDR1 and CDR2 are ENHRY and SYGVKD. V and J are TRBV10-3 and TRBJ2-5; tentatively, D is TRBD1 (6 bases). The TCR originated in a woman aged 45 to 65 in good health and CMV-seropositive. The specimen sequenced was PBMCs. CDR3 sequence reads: CAISPRTDQETQYF. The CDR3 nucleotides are TGTGCCATCAGTCCTCGGACAGACCAAGAGACCCAGTACTTC.